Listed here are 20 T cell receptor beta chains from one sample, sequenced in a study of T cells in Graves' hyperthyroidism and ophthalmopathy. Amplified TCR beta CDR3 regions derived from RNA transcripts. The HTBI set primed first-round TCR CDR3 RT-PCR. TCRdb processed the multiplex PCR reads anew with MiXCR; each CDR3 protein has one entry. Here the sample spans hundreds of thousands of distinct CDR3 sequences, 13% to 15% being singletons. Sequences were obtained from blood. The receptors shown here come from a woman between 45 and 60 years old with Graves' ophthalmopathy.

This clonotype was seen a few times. The CDR3 is CASSPPGGANVLTF. The CDR3, as DNA: TGCGCCAGCAGCCCTCCGGGGGGGGCCAACGTCCTGACTTTC. This chain links TRBV4-1 with TRBJ2-6, with TRBD2 as a possible D gene (5 bases). The V gene lost 4 bases and the J gene lost 4 bases, with 8 bases spanning the gap. The CDR3 has 14 amino acids. Germline loops: CDR1 MGHRA, CDR2 YSYEKL.

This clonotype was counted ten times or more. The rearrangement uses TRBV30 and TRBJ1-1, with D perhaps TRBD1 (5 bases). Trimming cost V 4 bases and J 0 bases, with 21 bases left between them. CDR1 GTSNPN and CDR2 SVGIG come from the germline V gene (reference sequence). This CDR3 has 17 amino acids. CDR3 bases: TGTGCCTGGATGAGATCTGGGACGGTCCCAATGAACACTGAAGCTTTCTTT. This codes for CAWMRSGTVPMNTEAFF.

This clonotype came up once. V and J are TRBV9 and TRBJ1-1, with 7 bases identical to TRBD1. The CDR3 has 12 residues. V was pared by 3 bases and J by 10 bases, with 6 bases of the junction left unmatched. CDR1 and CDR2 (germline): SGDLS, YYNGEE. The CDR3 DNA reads TGTGCCAGCAGCGCACAGGGGCCACGAGCTTTCTTT. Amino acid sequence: CASSAQGPRAFF.

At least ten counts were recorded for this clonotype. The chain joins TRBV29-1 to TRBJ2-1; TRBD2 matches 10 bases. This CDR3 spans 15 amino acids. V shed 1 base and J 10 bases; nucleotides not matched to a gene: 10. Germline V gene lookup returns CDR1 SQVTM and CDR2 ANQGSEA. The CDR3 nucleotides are TGCAGCGTTGAAGCACCTAGCGGGAGAAGTGGGGAGCAGTTCTTC. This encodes CSVEAPSGRSGEQFF.

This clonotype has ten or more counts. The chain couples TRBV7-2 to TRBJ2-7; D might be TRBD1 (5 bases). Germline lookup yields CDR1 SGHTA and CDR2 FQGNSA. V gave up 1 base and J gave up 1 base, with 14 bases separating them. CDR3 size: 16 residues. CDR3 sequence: CASSLGWVDSSYEQYF. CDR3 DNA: TGTGCCAGCAGCTTAGGTTGGGTTGACAGTTCCTACGAGCAGTACTTC.

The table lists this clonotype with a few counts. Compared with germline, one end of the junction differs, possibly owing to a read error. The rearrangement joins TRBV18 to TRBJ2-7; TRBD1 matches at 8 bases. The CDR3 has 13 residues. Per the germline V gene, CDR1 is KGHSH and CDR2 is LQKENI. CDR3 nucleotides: TGTGCCAGCTCATCGGACAGGGCCTACGAGCGGTACTTC. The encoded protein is CASSSDRAYERYF. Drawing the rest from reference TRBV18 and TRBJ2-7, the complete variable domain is NAGVMQNPRHLVRRRGQEARLRCSPMKGHSHVYWYRQLPEEGLKFMVYLQKENIIDESGMPKERFSAEFPKEGPSILRIQQVVRGDSAAYFCASSSDRAYERYFGPGTRLTVT.

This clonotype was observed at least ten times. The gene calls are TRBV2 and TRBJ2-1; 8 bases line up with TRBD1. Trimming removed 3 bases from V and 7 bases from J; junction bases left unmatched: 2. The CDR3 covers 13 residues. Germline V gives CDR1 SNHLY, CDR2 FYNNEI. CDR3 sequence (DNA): TGTGCCAGCAGTGAGCAGGGGGCAAATGAGCAGTTCTTC. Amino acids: CASSEQGANEQFF.

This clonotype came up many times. The CDR3 protein is CASSEATVTNQPQHF. The CDR3 bases are TGTGCCAGCAGTGAAGCGACAGTGACCAATCAGCCCCAGCATTTT. This chain joins TRBV6-1 and TRBJ1-5; maybe TRBD1 (5 bases). The CDR3 is made up of 15 amino acids. CDR1 is MNHNS and CDR2 is SASEGT in the germline V gene. V lost 0 bases, J lost 3 bases, and 9 bases lay in between.

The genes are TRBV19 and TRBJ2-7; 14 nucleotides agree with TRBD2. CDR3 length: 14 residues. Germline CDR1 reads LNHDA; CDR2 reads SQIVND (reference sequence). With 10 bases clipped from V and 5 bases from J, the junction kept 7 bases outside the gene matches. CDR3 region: CATRGTSGSHEQYF. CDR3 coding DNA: TGTGCCACACGGGGGACTAGCGGGAGCCACGAGCAGTACTTC.

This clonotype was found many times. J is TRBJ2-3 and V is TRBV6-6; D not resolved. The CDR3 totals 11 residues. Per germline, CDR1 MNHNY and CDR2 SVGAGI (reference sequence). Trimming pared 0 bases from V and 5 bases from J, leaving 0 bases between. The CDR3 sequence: CASSYSDTQYF. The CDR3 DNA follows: TGTGCCAGCAGTTACTCAGATACGCAGTATTTT.

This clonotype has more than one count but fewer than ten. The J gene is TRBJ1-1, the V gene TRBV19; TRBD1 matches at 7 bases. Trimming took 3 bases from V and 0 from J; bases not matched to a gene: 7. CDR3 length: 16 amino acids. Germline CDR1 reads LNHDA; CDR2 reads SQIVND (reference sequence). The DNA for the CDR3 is TGTGCCAGTAGTATGACAGGGCGTAATATGAACACTGAAGCTTTCTTT. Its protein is CASSMTGRNMNTEAFF.

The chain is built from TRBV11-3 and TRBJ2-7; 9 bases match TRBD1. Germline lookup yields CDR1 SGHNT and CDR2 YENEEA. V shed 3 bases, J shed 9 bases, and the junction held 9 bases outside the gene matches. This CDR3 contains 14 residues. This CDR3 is CASSFSGTGSGQYF. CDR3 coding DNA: TGTGCCAGCAGCTTCTCCGGGACAGGGAGCGGGCAGTACTTC. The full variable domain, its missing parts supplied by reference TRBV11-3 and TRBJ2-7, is EAGVVQSPRYKIIEKKQPVAFWCNPISGHNTLYWYLQNLGQGPELLIRYENEEAVDDSQLPKDRFSAERLKGVDSTLKIQPAELGDSAVYLCASSFSGTGSGQYFGPGTRLTVT.

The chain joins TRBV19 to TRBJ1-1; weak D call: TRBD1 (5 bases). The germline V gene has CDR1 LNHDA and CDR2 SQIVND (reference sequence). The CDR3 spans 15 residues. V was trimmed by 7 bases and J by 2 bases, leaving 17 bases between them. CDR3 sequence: CASTQGLTPNTEAFF. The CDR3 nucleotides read TGTGCCAGTACTCAGGGTTTAACCCCAAACACTGAAGCTTTCTTT.

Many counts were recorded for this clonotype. This chain's CDR3 is CASIGLSGVDREAFF. CDR3 bases: TGTGCCAGCATTGGTCTTTCTGGAGTGGACAGGGAAGCTTTCTTT. The rearrangement joins TRBV12-3 or TRBV12-4 to TRBJ1-1; TRBD1 matches 7 bases. The CDR3 is 15 amino acids. V trimming: 7 bases; J trimming: 8 bases; junction bases outside the gene matches: 16.

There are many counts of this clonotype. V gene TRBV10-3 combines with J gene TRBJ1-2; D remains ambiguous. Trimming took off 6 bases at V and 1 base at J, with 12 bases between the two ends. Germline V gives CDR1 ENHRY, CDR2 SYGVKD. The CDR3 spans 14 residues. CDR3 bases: TGTGCCATCAGAGGACGAGAGGGTAACTATGGCTACACCTTC. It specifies CAIRGREGNYGYTF.

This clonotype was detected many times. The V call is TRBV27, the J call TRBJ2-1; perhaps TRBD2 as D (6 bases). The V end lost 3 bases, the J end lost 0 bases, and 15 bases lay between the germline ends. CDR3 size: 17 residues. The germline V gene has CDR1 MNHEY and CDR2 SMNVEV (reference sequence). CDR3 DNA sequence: TGTGCCAGCAGTTTCCCCCGGGACTGGAGCTCCTACAATGAGCAGTTCTTC. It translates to CASSFPRDWSSYNEQFF.

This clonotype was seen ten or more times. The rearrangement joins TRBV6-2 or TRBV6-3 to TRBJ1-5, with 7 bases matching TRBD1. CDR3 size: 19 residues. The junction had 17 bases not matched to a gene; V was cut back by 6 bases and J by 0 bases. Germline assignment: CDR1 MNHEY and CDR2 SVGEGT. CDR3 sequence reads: CASSIMPPGTEDSNQPQHF. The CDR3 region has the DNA TGTGCCAGCAGCATAATGCCCCCTGGGACAGAAGATAGCAATCAGCCCCAGCATTTT.

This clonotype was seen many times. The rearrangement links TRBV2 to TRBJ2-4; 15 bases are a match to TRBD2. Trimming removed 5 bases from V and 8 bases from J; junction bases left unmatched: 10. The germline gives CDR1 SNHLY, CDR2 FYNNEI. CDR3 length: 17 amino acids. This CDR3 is CASSPGLAGGRRDIQYF. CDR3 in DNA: TGTGCCAGCAGTCCAGGACTAGCGGGAGGGAGGAGGGACATTCAGTACTTC.

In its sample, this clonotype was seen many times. The DNA of the CDR3 is TGCAGTGCTAGAGATCCTGGACTAGCGGACAATGAGCAGTTCTTC. It encodes CSARDPGLADNEQFF. The V call is TRBV20-1, the J call TRBJ2-1, with TRBD2 identical over 10 bases. This CDR3 contains 15 residues. V gave up 0 bases and J gave up 5 bases; unmatched junction bases: 4. Germline lookup yields CDR1 DFQATT and CDR2 SNEGSKA (reference sequence).

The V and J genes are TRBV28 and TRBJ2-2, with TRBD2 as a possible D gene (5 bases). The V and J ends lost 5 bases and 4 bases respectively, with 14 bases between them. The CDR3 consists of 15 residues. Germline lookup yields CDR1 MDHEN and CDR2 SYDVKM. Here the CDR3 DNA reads TGTGCCAGCAGTATCTCACGGACTCCCACCGGGGAGCTGTTTTTT. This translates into CASSISRTPTGELFF.